The 20 T cell receptor beta chains below all came from one sample that was sequenced in a study of shared T cell receptors in the human thymus. Repertoires were generated with immunoSEQ multiplex PCR, while TCRdb's copy carries only in-frame clones and drops some. This repertoire shows 640,000 or so clones, approximately 87% found once; its top ten account for roughly 0.0094%. These data were also filed under a second study, of human thymus T cells.

The material sequenced was thymocytes. The receptors come from a boy under two years old with a congenital heart defect.

J is TRBJ2-7 and V is TRBV6-5, with 10 nucleotides matching TRBD2. J was trimmed by 7 bases and V by 0 bases; bases with no gene match: 9. The CDR3 extends over 16 amino acids. Germline-derived CDR1 and CDR2 are MNHEY and SVGAGI. The CDR3 here is CASSYSPSGGRGEQYF. The CDR3 nucleotides read TGTGCCAGCAGTTACTCTCCTAGCGGGGGCCGGGGGGAGCAGTACTTC.

J is TRBJ2-7 and V is TRBV28; the match to TRBD2 covers 11 bases. In germline, CDR1 is MDHEN, CDR2 SYDVKM. V lost 4 bases, J lost 4 bases, and 6 bases stayed unmatched. This CDR3 is 15 amino acids long. CDR3 protein: CASSSKTSGTYEQYF. CDR3 bases: TGTGCCAGCAGTTCAAAGACTAGCGGGACTTACGAGCAGTACTTC.

The genes are TRBV4-1 and TRBJ1-4; D may be TRBD1 (5 bases). CDR1 and CDR2 from the germline V gene are MGHRA and YSYEKL. The V end lost 0 bases, the J end lost 8 bases, and 28 bases lay between the germline ends. The CDR3 extends over 20 amino acids. The CDR3 DNA sequence: TGCGCCAGCAGCCAAGAGCCCAAGCCGGGGGTGGGGACGGTCGGGGAAAAACTGTTTTTT. Translated, it gives CASSQEPKPGVGTVGEKLFF.

This clone was detected once. The chain is built from TRBV6-6 and TRBJ2-7; TRBD1 agrees at 7 bases. Germline V gives CDR1 MNHNY, CDR2 SVGAGI (reference sequence). After removal of 6 bases from V and 5 bases from J, the junction contained 13 bases not matched to a gene. This CDR3 is 15 amino acids long. In DNA form, the CDR3 reads TGTGCCAGCAGACCCCTTGGGACAGTCAATAACGAGCAGTACTTC. Translated, it gives CASRPLGTVNNEQYF.

The V gene is TRBV27, the J gene TRBJ2-1, with 7 bases aligning to TRBD2. This CDR3 contains 18 residues. V gave up 3 bases and J gave up 6 bases; unmatched junction bases: 17. The germline CDR1 and CDR2 sequences are MNHEY and SMNVEV (reference sequence). CDR3 sequence (DNA): TGTGCCAGCAGTTTTGGTCCCCCAGCGCGGGAGAGGCTCAATGAGCAGTTCTTC. Its protein product is CASSFGPPARERLNEQFF.

CDR3 coding DNA: TGTGCCAGCAGCTCCGGAGGACAGCTCACAGATACGCAGTATTTT. It encodes CASSSGGQLTDTQYF. The genes are TRBV7-2 and TRBJ2-3, with a weak D call TRBD1 (6 bases). Germline V gene data show CDR1 as SGHTA and CDR2 as FQGNSA. Deletions cut 4 bases from V and 2 bases from J, with 13 bases between. The CDR3 has 15 amino acids.

V usage is TRBV9 and J usage is TRBJ1-1; D is possibly TRBD1 (5 bases). The CDR3 extends over 17 amino acids. The germline CDR1 and CDR2 sequences are SGDLS and YYNGEE. V was shortened by 4 bases and J by 1 base, with 20 bases between the two germline ends. CDR3 sequence reads: CASSPVLVDTRNTEAFF. For the CDR3, the DNA is TGTGCCAGCAGCCCCGTCCTTGTGGACACTCGGAACACTGAAGCTTTCTTT. Full variable domain (rest looked up from reference TRBV9 and TRBJ1-1): DSGVTQTPKHLITATGQRVTLRCSPRSGDLSVYWYQQSLDQGLQFLIQYYNGEERAKGNILERFSAQQFPDLHSELNLSSLELGDSALYFCASSPVLVDTRNTEAFFGQGTRLTVV.

The CDR3 here is CASSLTRDVGGYGYTF. DNA for the CDR3: TGCGCCAGCAGCTTGACCCGGGATGTAGGAGGCTATGGCTACACCTTC. V is TRBV5-1 and J is TRBJ1-2; D unresolved. This CDR3 contains 16 residues. The V end was cut by 1 base, the J end by 4 bases, with 17 bases between. Germline CDR1 is SGHRS and CDR2 is YFSETQ.

V and J are TRBV5-6 and TRBJ2-5, with 8 bases that match TRBD1. The trim removed 4 bases at V and 4 bases at J, leaving 9 bases unmatched. This CDR3 has 15 amino acids. Germline lookup yields CDR1 SGHDT and CDR2 YYEEEE. The CDR3 region is CASSLHIGQGETQYF. The DNA of the CDR3 is TGTGCCAGCAGCCTACACATCGGACAGGGAGAGACCCAGTACTTC.

The V gene is TRBV2, the J gene TRBJ2-3, with TRBD2 matching over 9 bases. Germline CDR1 and CDR2: SNHLY and FYNNEI. The CDR3 consists of 20 residues. Unmatched junction bases numbered 19, after V lost 2 bases and J lost 4 bases. The CDR3 is CASSENGLAGPRYGADTQYF. In DNA, the CDR3 is TGTGCCAGCAGTGAAAATGGGCTAGCGGGGCCAAGGTACGGTGCAGATACGCAGTATTTT.

The rearrangement joins TRBV6-1 to TRBJ2-7, with 7 bases that match TRBD2. This CDR3 is 14 amino acids long. J lost 0 bases, V lost 6 bases, and 5 bases had no gene match. The germline gives CDR1 MNHNS, CDR2 SASEGT. CDR3 region: CASSSAGSSYEQYF. Here the CDR3 DNA reads TGTGCCAGCAGCTCAGCGGGGAGCTCCTACGAGCAGTACTTC.

The rearrangement links TRBV15 to TRBJ2-3; 9 bases line up with TRBD1. Germline CDR1 is LNHNV and CDR2 is YYDKDF (reference sequence). Trimming cost V 2 bases and J 2 bases; bases outside gene matches: 17. The CDR3 is made up of 20 amino acids. CDR3 DNA sequence: TGTGCCACCAGCAGAAATACGCCGGGACAGGGTTTCAGGGACACAGATACGCAGTATTTT. Translated, it gives CATSRNTPGQGFRDTDTQYF.

As DNA, the CDR3 is TGTGCCAGCGCCGAGATGGAGACCCGGGTGCACTATGGCTACACCTTC. Its protein is CASAEMETRVHYGYTF. The chain links TRBV2 to TRBJ1-2; D not certain. This CDR3 is built from 16 residues. Trimming cost V 8 bases and J 3 bases, with 22 bases left between them. Germline V lookup: CDR1 SNHLY, CDR2 FYNNEI. Looking up the rest from reference TRBV2 and TRBJ1-2 gives the full variable domain: EPEVTQTPSHQVTQMGQEVILRCVPISNHLYFYWYRQILGQKVEFLVSFYNNEISEKSEIFDDQFSVERPDGSNFTLKIRSTKLEDSAMYFCASAEMETRVHYGYTFGSGTRLTVV.

The genes are TRBV4-2 and TRBJ1-5; the match to TRBD1 covers 11 bases. The ends lost 1 base at V and 0 bases at J; junction bases unmatched: 20. From germline, CDR1 is LGHNA and CDR2 YNFKEQ. The CDR3 covers 23 residues. The CDR3, as DNA: TGTGCCAGCAGCCAAGTCGCCCCGCGTGAAGGACAGGGGGCACGGGATAGCAATCAGCCCCAGCATTTT. Protein: CASSQVAPREGQGARDSNQPQHF.

The chain is built from TRBV2 and TRBJ1-4; 10 bases agree with TRBD1. J was trimmed by 5 bases and V by 6 bases; bases with no gene match: 6. The CDR3 consists of 15 residues. The germline V gene encodes CDR1 SNHLY and CDR2 FYNNEI. CDR3 loop: CASRYRGQGNEKLFF. CDR3 bases: TGTGCCAGCAGGTACAGGGGACAGGGGAATGAAAAACTGTTTTTT. Supplemented by reference TRBV2 and TRBJ1-4, the full variable domain reads EPEVTQTPSHQVTQMGQEVILRCVPISNHLYFYWYRQILGQKVEFLVSFYNNEISEKSEIFDDQFSVERPDGSNFTLKIRSTKLEDSAMYFCASRYRGQGNEKLFFGSGTQLSVL.

Concerning this clone: The same CDR3 is also encoded by other DNA sequences in this sample. The chain recombines TRBV28 with TRBJ2-7; 9 bases map to TRBD2. The CDR3 spans 15 residues. The junction had 7 bases not matched to a gene; V was cut back by 5 bases and J by 2 bases. Germline CDR1 reads MDHEN; CDR2 reads SYDVKM. The DNA for the CDR3 is TGTGCCAGCAGTCTGACGGCGGGAGGGCCCTACGAGCAGTACTTC. Amino acid sequence: CASSLTAGGPYEQYF.

The rearrangement links TRBV20-1 to TRBJ2-7; possible D gene TRBD2, 5 bases. This CDR3 is built from 11 residues. V dropped 7 bases and J dropped 4 bases, with 11 bases sitting between them. Germline CDR1 is DFQATT and CDR2 is SNEGSKA (reference sequence). The CDR3 DNA reads as TGCAGTGGAGAGTCGGGGTACGAGCAGTACTTC. Its protein is CSGESGYEQYF.

For this clone: One junction end disagrees with the germline gene, perhaps due to a read error. The V gene is TRBV30, the J gene TRBJ2-2; D perhaps matches TRBD1 (5 bases). The CDR3 covers 17 residues. The V gene's germline CDR1 is GTSNPN and CDR2 SVGIG (reference sequence). Here the CDR3 reads CAWSFSWQGKNPGELFF. Written as DNA, the CDR3 is TGTGCCTGGAGTTTCAGTTGGCAGGGAAAGAACCCCGGGGAGCTGTTTTTT.

The chain is built from TRBV14 and TRBJ1-1, with D hard to call. The CDR3 consists of 15 residues. CDR1 is SGHDN, CDR2 FVKESK, per germline. V shed 0 bases and J shed 4 bases, with 12 bases lying between them. The CDR3 nucleotides read TGTGCCAGCAGCCAAGATCCGGGGTTGGGCACTGAAGCTTTCTTT. Translating gives CASSQDPGLGTEAFF.

This clone was observed a handful of times. This chain links TRBV7-9 with TRBJ2-7; D perhaps matches TRBD2 (5 bases). CDR3 length: 13 amino acids. The V gene's germline CDR1 is SEHNR and CDR2 FQNEAQ (reference sequence). V lost 4 bases, J lost 3 bases, and 10 bases lay in between. The CDR3 spells CASSSGLFYEQYF. The DNA for the CDR3 is TGTGCCAGCAGCTCTGGACTCTTCTACGAGCAGTACTTC.